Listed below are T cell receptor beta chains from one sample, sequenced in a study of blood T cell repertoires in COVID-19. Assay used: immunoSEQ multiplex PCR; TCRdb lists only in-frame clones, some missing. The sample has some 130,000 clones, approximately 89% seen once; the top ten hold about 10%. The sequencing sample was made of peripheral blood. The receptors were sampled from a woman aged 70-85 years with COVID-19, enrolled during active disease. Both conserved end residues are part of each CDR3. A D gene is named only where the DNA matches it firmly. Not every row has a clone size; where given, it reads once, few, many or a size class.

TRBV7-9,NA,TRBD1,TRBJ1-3,CASSRQGGYGNTIYF,TGTGCCAGCAGCCGACAGGGCGGGTATGGAAACACCATATATTTT
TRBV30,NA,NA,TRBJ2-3,CAWRMSGSTDTQYF,TGTGCCTGGAGGATGTCAGGCTCCACAGATACGCAGTATTTT
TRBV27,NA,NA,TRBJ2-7,CASSYRDRSYEQYF,TGTGCCAGCAGTTACCGAGACAGGTCCTACGAGCAGTACTTC
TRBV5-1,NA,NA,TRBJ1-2,CASSLDRGGGYTF,TGCGCCAGCAGCTTGGATAGGGGAGGAGGCTACACCTTC
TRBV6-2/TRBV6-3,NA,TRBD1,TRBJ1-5,CASSGPFTRQGVSNQPQHF,TGTGCCAGCAGTGGTCCCTTCACTCGACAGGGTGTGTCGAATCAGCCCCAGCATTTT
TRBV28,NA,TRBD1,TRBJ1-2,CASSSPGDRESGYGYTF,TGTGCCAGCAGTTCCCCCGGGGACAGGGAAAGCGGCTATGGCTACACCTTC
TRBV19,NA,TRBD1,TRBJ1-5,CASTKRTGVGQPQHF,TGTGCCAGTACTAAACGCACAGGGGTAGGGCAGCCCCAGCATTTT
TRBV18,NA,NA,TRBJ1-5,CASSLSSPLGAHSNQPQHF,TGTGCCAGCTCACTCAGCTCTCCCTTGGGGGCACATAGCAATCAGCCCCAGCATTTT
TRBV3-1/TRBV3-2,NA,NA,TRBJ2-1,CASSRGLKYNEQFF,TGTGCCAGCAGCCGGGGACTGAAATACAATGAGCAGTTCTTC
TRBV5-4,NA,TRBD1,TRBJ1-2,CASSLQGVGGYTF,TGTGCCAGCAGCTTGCAGGGGGTCGGGGGCTACACCTTC
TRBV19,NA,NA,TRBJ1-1,CASRQGVNTEAFF,TGTGCCAGTAGGCAGGGCGTGAACACTGAAGCTTTCTTT
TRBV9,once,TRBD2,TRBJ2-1,CASSAGTITYNEQFF,TGTGCCAGCAGCGCCGGGACTATCACCTACAATGAGCAGTTCTTC
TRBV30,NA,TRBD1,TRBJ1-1,CAWRTGNRNTEAFF,TGTGCCTGGCGGACAGGGAACAGGAACACTGAAGCTTTCTTT
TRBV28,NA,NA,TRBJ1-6,CASSPAGGSYNSPLHF,TGTGCCAGCAGTCCCGCCGGGGGATCCTATAATTCACCCCTCCACTTT
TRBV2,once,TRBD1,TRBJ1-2,CASRVTGMNYGYTF,TGTGCCAGCAGGGTGACAGGGATGAACTATGGCTACACCTTC
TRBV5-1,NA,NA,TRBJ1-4,CASSPQRGEEEKLFF,TGCGCCAGCAGCCCCCAGCGGGGAGAAGAGGAAAAACTGTTTTTT
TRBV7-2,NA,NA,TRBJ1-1,CASSFETGNTEAFF,TGTGCCAGCAGCTTCGAGACAGGAAACACTGAAGCTTTCTTT
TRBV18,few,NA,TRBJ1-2,CASSPSGEGWGYTF,TGTGCCAGCTCACCCTCAGGGGAAGGATGGGGCTACACCTTC
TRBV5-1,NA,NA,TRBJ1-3,CASGKQGSWDTIYF,TGCGCCAGCGGAAAACAGGGAAGTTGGGACACCATATATTTT
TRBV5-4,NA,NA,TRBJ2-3,CASSFRGKSTDTQYF,TGTGCCAGCAGCTTCCGCGGGAAAAGCACAGATACGCAGTATTTT
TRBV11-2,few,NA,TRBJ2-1,CASSLDVQSYNEQFF,TGTGCCAGCAGCTTAGATGTCCAGTCCTACAATGAGCAGTTCTTC
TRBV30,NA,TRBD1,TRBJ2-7,CAWQISTGAYEQYF,TGTGCCTGGCAGATATCCACAGGGGCTTACGAGCAGTACTTC
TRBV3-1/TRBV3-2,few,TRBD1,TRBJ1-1,CASSHGDRANTEAFF,TGTGCCAGCAGCCATGGGGACAGGGCAAACACTGAAGCTTTCTTT
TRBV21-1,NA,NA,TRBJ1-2,CASSKEEFYGYTF,TGTGCCAGCAGCAAAGAGGAGTTCTATGGCTACACCTTC
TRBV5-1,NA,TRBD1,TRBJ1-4,CASSPTGGNEKLFF,TGCGCCAGCAGCCCGACAGGGGGTAATGAAAAACTGTTTTTT
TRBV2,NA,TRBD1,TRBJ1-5,CASSELGQGVTPQHF,TGTGCCAGCAGTGAGCTGGGACAGGGGGTAACGCCCCAGCATTTT
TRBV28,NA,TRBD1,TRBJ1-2,CASSGNSLDQGVLYGYTF,TGTGCCAGCAGTGGCAACTCCCTTGATCAGGGGGTACTCTATGGCTACACCTTC
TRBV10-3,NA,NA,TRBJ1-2,CAVHREGVYGYTF,TGTGCCGTTCATCGTGAGGGCGTCTATGGCTACACCTTC
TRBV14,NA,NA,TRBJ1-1,CASSQEMGSYTEAFF,TGTGCCAGCAGCCAAGAAATGGGCAGCTACACTGAAGCTTTCTTT
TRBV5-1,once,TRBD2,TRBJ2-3,CASSLEVAGGSDTQYF,TGCGCCAGCAGCTTGGAAGTAGCGGGGGGATCAGATACGCAGTATTTT
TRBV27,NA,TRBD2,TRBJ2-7,CASSSLARGVFYEQYF,TGTGCCAGCAGTTCATTGGCTCGGGGGGTGTTCTACGAGCAGTACTTC
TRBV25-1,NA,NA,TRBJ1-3,CASSRGGAGNTIYF,TGTGCCAGCAGCCGCGGGGGCGCTGGAAACACCATATATTTT
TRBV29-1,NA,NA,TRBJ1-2,CSVDSQGRSYGYTF,TGCAGCGTTGATAGCCAGGGAAGGAGCTATGGCTACACCTTC
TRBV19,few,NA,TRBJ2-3,CASSRGTDTQYF,TGTGCCAGTAGTAGAGGGACAGATACGCAGTATTTT
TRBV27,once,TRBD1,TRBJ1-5,CASRSGTGSNQPQHF,TGTGCCAGCAGATCTGGGACAGGGTCCAATCAGCCCCAGCATTTT
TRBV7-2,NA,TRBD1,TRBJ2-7,CASSPRTGSYEQYF,TGTGCCAGCAGCCCGAGGACAGGCTCCTACGAGCAGTACTTC
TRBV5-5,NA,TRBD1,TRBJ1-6,CASSSGQGGNSPLHF,TGTGCCAGCAGCTCGGGACAGGGGGGAAATTCACCCCTCCACTTT